What follows are 15 T cell receptor beta chains derived from one specimen sequenced in a study of T cell changes during pregnancy in multiple sclerosis (dated by TCRdb to between 2018 and 2020). Libraries were prepared through the immunoSEQ multiplex PCR assay. TCRdb limited this immuneACCESS table to in-frame rearrangements with V and J called. A share of clones is missing; checked studies link under half to unresolved V genes, and the rest is unexplained. In this sample the table shows around 110,000 clones, roughly 92% of which occur a single time. The ten largest clones represent roughly 0.78% of the sample. Sequenced material: peripheral blood, taken in the third trimester of pregnancy. Source of these receptors: a female donor in good health, enrolled as a control in a pregnancy study.

This clone occurred once. The chain has TRBV5-1 and TRBJ2-3; D is undetermined. The CDR3 loop spans 11 amino acids. Germline CDR1 reads SGHRS; CDR2 reads YFSETQ. Deletions cut 2 bases from V and 14 bases from J, with 12 bases between. The chain's CDR3 is CASSFGEDRYF. The CDR3, as DNA: TGCGCCAGCAGCTTTGGTGAGGATAGGTATTTT. The variable domain in full, with the rest retrieved from reference TRBV5-1 and TRBJ2-3, is KAGVTQTPRYLIKTRGQQVTLSCSPISGHRSVSWYQQTPGQGLQFLFEYFSETQRNKGNFPGRFSGRQFSNSRSEMNVSTLELGDSALYLCASSFGEDRYFGPGTRLTVL.

The chain employs TRBV7-3 and TRBJ2-3; 13 positions agree with TRBD2. Germline V lookup: CDR1 SGHTA, CDR2 FQGTGA. J lost 1 base, V lost 2 bases, and 3 bases had no gene match. This CDR3 region has 17 residues. DNA for the CDR3: TGTGCCAGCAGCTTATTGGGGACTAGCGGGGGCACAGATACGCAGTATTTT. It encodes CASSLLGTSGGTDTQYF.

The chain combines TRBV18 with TRBJ1-1, with no clear D. V lost 6 bases to trimming and J lost 1 base, with 9 bases between them. Per germline, CDR1 KGHSH and CDR2 LQKENI. This CDR3 has 13 residues. This CDR3 reads CASSRLENTEAFF. The CDR3 DNA sequence: TGTGCCAGCTCGCGACTGGAGAACACTGAAGCTTTCTTT.

The chain employs TRBV11-2 and TRBJ2-7; 11 nucleotides line up with TRBD1. The CDR3 runs 17 residues. Germline-derived CDR1 and CDR2 are SGHAT and FQNNGV. With V trimmed by 3 bases and J by 0 bases, 7 bases remained unmatched. The CDR3 loop reads CASSFSTGTGGSYEQYF. The CDR3 nucleotides are TGTGCCAGCAGCTTCTCTACCGGGACAGGGGGCTCCTACGAGCAGTACTTC.

This clone was picked up a small number of times. This chain links TRBV7-2 with TRBJ2-1, with 8 positions matching TRBD2. Per the germline V gene, CDR1 is SGHTA and CDR2 is FQGNSA. The V and J ends lost 5 bases and 6 bases, in that order; junction bases with no gene match: 12. CDR3 length: 16 amino acids. CDR3 DNA sequence: TGTGCCAGCAGCGGGATTACGGGGGGGCCTGTCAATGAGCAGTTCTTC. It is translated as CASSGITGGPVNEQFF.

The DNA for the CDR3 is TGTGCCTGGAGTGGGGTCGCGGGAGAAAAACTGTTTTTT. Amino acid sequence: CAWSGVAGEKLFF. J is TRBJ1-4 and V is TRBV30, with unresolved D. The CDR3 is 13 residues long. CDR1 and CDR2 (germline): GTSNPN, SVGIG (reference sequence). Deletions cut 1 base from V and 8 bases from J, with 11 bases between.

The gene calls are TRBV5-1 and TRBJ1-5; perhaps TRBD1 as D (5 bases). V was trimmed by 1 base and J by 6 bases, leaving 14 bases between them. The germline V gene has CDR1 SGHRS and CDR2 YFSETQ. The CDR3 consists of 15 residues. Here the CDR3 reads CASSLSGGSGQPQHF. The DNA of the CDR3 is TGCGCCAGCAGCTTGTCGGGGGGAAGTGGTCAGCCCCAGCATTTT.

The genes are TRBV12-5 and TRBJ1-6, with a possible D match to TRBD1 (5 bases). CDR3 length: 16 amino acids. CDR1 and CDR2 from the germline V gene are LGHNT and FRNRAP. Trimming removed 0 bases at V and 7 bases at J, with 13 bases between. The CDR3 nucleotides read TGTGCTAGTGGTTTGGTAAACCCAGGGCGGAATTCACCCCTCCACTTT. Translation: CASGLVNPGRNSPLHF.

The chain recombines TRBV14 with TRBJ2-7, with a tentative D call TRBD2 (5 bases). Looked up from germline, CDR1 is SGHDN and CDR2 is FVKESK. CDR3 length equals 16 residues. V gave up 0 bases and J gave up 2 bases, with 14 bases separating them. The CDR3 nucleotides read TGTGCCAGCAGCCAAGATCGTGGCCAACTAGCCTACGAGCAGTACTTC. Protein sequence: CASSQDRGQLAYEQYF.

V gene TRBV5-1 combines with J gene TRBJ2-1, with TRBD1 matching 11 bases. Germline CDR1 SGHRS, CDR2 YFSETQ. This CDR3 has 15 residues. J lost 6 bases, V lost 2 bases, and 4 bases had no gene match. The CDR3 DNA is TGCGCCAGCAGCTTCCTCGGGACAGGGGGCAATGAGCAGTTCTTC. It yields the protein CASSFLGTGGNEQFF.

The chain couples TRBV7-2 to TRBJ2-7; maybe TRBD2 (6 bases). V lost 2 bases and J 1 base, leaving 12 bases between the germline ends. Germline values: CDR1 SGHTA, CDR2 FQGNSA. The CDR3 is 15 amino acids. CDR3 sequence (DNA): TGTGCCAGCAGCTTATCCTCGAGCGGGTCCTACGAGCAGTACTTC. Its protein product is CASSLSSSGSYEQYF.

The chain carries TRBV7-2 and TRBJ2-7; 10 nucleotides agree with TRBD2. V lost 4 bases and J lost 0; bases outside the gene matches: 0. The germline CDR1 and CDR2 sequences are SGHTA and FQGNSA. The CDR3 consists of 14 residues. The CDR3 loop reads CASSWTSGSYEQYF. CDR3 coding DNA: TGTGCCAGCAGCTGGACTAGCGGCTCCTACGAGCAGTACTTC.

The gene calls are TRBV19 and TRBJ2-5; TRBD2 matches 8 bases. The germline V gene has CDR1 LNHDA and CDR2 SQIVND (reference sequence). The V segment lost 5 bases and the J segment 1 base; nucleotides outside the gene matches: 15. There are 18 residues in the CDR3. Written as DNA, the CDR3 is TGTGCCAGTAGTCGGGAGGGTGGGGGCCTAGCGGTCCAAGAGACCCAGTACTTC. It yields the protein CASSREGGGLAVQETQYF.

The rearrangement joins TRBV13 to TRBJ2-1, with TRBD1 identical over 7 bases. The J segment lost 11 bases and the V segment lost 5 bases, leaving 18 bases of the junction unmatched. In germline, CDR1 is PRHDT, CDR2 FYEKMQ (reference sequence). This CDR3 has 16 amino acids. This CDR3 reads CASSPPRGTETMKQFF. In nucleotides, the CDR3 is TGTGCCAGCAGCCCCCCCAGGGGGACCGAGACAATGAAGCAGTTCTTC.

The chain has TRBV7-2 and TRBJ2-2; 8 nucleotides agree with TRBD2. The CDR3 sequence is 18 residues long. V was pared by 5 bases and J by 6 bases, with 17 bases of the junction left unmatched. In germline, CDR1 is SGHTA, CDR2 FQGNSA. In DNA, the CDR3 is TGTGCCAGCAGCCATAGCCCCTCTCGGGGGGGCCGGGCCGGGGAGCTGTTTTTT. It codes for CASSHSPSRGGRAGELFF.